One and the same sample provided the 22 T cell receptor beta chains below, sequenced in a study of blood T cell repertoires in COVID-19 (dated by TCRdb to about 2020). The library was generated by the immunoSEQ multiplex PCR assay. TCRdb stores this immuneACCESS table with in-frame sequences only. Part of the clones is absent; in the studies checked, under half of the shortfall reflects unresolved V genes, and no reason is known for the rest. The sample records hundreds of thousands of clones, approximately 92% of which are singletons. 0.95% to 1.1% of the sample is in the top ten clones. Sequencing used PBMCs or T cells enriched from blood (not recorded which). The receptors derive from a young man who had recovered from COVID-19.

CDR3 sequence: CASFPRTGDEQFF. The CDR3 DNA reads as TGCGCCAGCTTTCCCCGGACAGGGGATGAGCAGTTCTTC. The chain employs TRBV5-1 and TRBJ2-1, with TRBD1 matching over 9 bases. This CDR3 is built from 13 residues. The germline V gene encodes CDR1 SGHRS and CDR2 YFSETQ. After removal of 7 bases from V and 8 bases from J, the junction contained 7 bases not matched to a gene.

This clone was counted between two and nine times. This sequence joins TRBV4-3 and TRBJ2-6; 7 nucleotides agree with TRBD2. This CDR3 is built from 17 residues. Germline-derived CDR1 and CDR2 are LGHNA and YSLEER. J was trimmed by 0 bases and V by 0 bases; bases with no gene match: 2. The DNA of the CDR3 is TGCGCCAGCAGCCAAGATGCGGGAGTCTCTGGGGCCAACGTCCTGACTTTC. Residues: CASSQDAGVSGANVLTF.

This chain uses TRBV25-1 with TRBJ1-6; D remains unclear. From germline, CDR1 is MGHDK and CDR2 SYGVNS. The CDR3 extends over 13 amino acids. V was trimmed by 5 bases and J by 6 bases, leaving 8 bases between them. The CDR3 DNA reads TGTGCCAGCAGTCCACGGGGTAATTCACCCCTCCACTTT. This gives the protein CASSPRGNSPLHF.

This clone was counted only a few times. This sequence joins TRBV29-1 and TRBJ2-1; 14 bases align to TRBD2. With 6 bases clipped from V and 7 bases from J, the junction kept 8 bases outside the gene matches. Per germline, CDR1 SQVTM and CDR2 ANQGSEA. This CDR3 spans 15 amino acids. The CDR3 DNA follows: TGCAGCGTCGTGGGACTAGCGGGAGTGGAAAATGAGCAGTTCTTC. Protein sequence: CSVVGLAGVENEQFF.

This clone was recorded once. The chain carries TRBV5-1 and TRBJ2-7; D is uncertain. V was cut by 0 bases and J by 11 bases, with 9 bases left in between. The CDR3 has 11 residues. CDR1 and CDR2 from the germline V gene are SGHRS and YFSETQ. The CDR3 here is CASSLDSRKYF. The CDR3 nucleotides are TGCGCCAGCAGCTTGGACAGTAGGAAGTACTTC. Full variable domain (remainder filled in from reference TRBV5-1 and TRBJ2-7): KAGVTQTPRYLIKTRGQQVTLSCSPISGHRSVSWYQQTPGQGLQFLFEYFSETQRNKGNFPGRFSGRQFSNSRSEMNVSTLELGDSALYLCASSLDSRKYFGPGTRLTVT.

The J gene is TRBJ2-2, the V gene TRBV5-4, with unresolved D. CDR3 length: 13 residues. V lost 2 bases and J lost 4, with 6 bases in between. Germline lookup yields CDR1 SGHNT and CDR2 YYREEE (reference sequence). This chain's CDR3 is CASSFAGTGELFF. CDR3 bases: TGTGCCAGCAGCTTTGCAGGCACCGGGGAGCTGTTTTTT.

The rearrangement joins TRBV3-1 (or the pseudogene TRBV3-2) to TRBJ2-7, with 10 bases identical to TRBD1. Germline V gene sequence: CDR1 LGHDT, CDR2 YNNKEL (reference sequence). The CDR3 spans 15 residues. Trimming removed 4 bases from V and 1 base from J; junction bases left unmatched: 4. CDR3 region: CASSLGTGASYEQYF. The CDR3 region has the DNA TGTGCCAGCAGCCTCGGGACAGGGGCTTCCTACGAGCAGTACTTC.

This sequence joins TRBV24-1 and TRBJ2-1; 16 nucleotides match TRBD2. Germline values: CDR1 KGHDR, CDR2 SFDVKD. The CDR3 is made up of 17 amino acids. Losses at the gene ends were 6 bases for V and 2 bases for J; bases not matched to a gene: 3. The CDR3 nucleotides read TGTGCCACCAGTTCCGGGACTAGCGGGGGGGCCTACAATGAGCAGTTCTTC. Its protein is CATSSGTSGGAYNEQFF.

The chain carries TRBV7-8 and TRBJ2-2; a weak D match, TRBD2 (5 bases). V lost 5 bases and J lost 1, with 20 bases in between. The length of the CDR3 is 18 residues. Germline lookup yields CDR1 SGHVS and CDR2 FQNEAQ. For the CDR3, the DNA is TGTGCCAGCAGCGGCCTAGTCGGGGAGCGCTTGAACACCGGGGAGCTGTTTTTT. It translates to CASSGLVGERLNTGELFF. The variable domain in full, with the rest retrieved from reference TRBV7-8 and TRBJ2-2, is GAGVSQSPRYKVAKRGQDVALRCDPISGHVSLFWYQQALGQGPEFLTYFQNEAQLDKSGLPSDRFFAERPEGSVSTLKIQRTQQEDSAVYLCASSGLVGERLNTGELFFGEGSRLTVL.

The chain is built from TRBV3-1 (or the pseudogene TRBV3-2) and TRBJ2-7; 12 bases line up with TRBD2. CDR3 length: 16 amino acids. The germline V gene encodes CDR1 LGHDT and CDR2 YNNKEL (reference sequence). J lost 10 bases, V lost 1 base, and 11 bases had no gene match. The CDR3 coding sequence is TGTGCCAGCAGCCAAGTGAACCGACTAGCGGGAGTAAAACAGTACTTC. This translates into CASSQVNRLAGVKQYF.

The chain combines TRBV3-1 (or the pseudogene TRBV3-2) with TRBJ2-7, with D hard to call. The germline V gene has CDR1 LGHDT and CDR2 YNNKEL (reference sequence). This CDR3 spans 14 amino acids. Trimming stripped 3 bases from V and 6 bases from J, with 15 bases between. The CDR3 spells CASSHQGRGSEQYF. In DNA, the CDR3 is TGTGCCAGCAGCCATCAAGGTCGAGGTTCCGAGCAGTACTTC.

The chain uses TRBV18 and TRBJ2-5; D possibly corresponds to TRBD1 (5 bases). V gave up 6 bases and J gave up 0 bases, with 11 bases separating them. The CDR3 totals 14 residues. CDR1 and CDR2 from the germline V gene are KGHSH and LQKENI. This chain's CDR3 is CASSPRQHQETQYF. The CDR3 coding sequence is TGTGCCAGCTCCCCCCGACAGCACCAAGAGACCCAGTACTTC.

In DNA, the CDR3 is TGCGCCAGCAGCGGGTCTAGCGGAGAAGAGACCCAGTACTTC. The encoded protein is CASSGSSGEETQYF. The chain recombines TRBV5-1 with TRBJ2-5; 7 nucleotides align to TRBD2. The CDR3 contains 14 residues. V was pared by 4 bases and J by 3 bases, with 6 bases of the junction left unmatched. Germline CDR1 reads SGHRS; CDR2 reads YFSETQ.

The chain links TRBV6-5 to TRBJ2-7; 7 nucleotides agree with TRBD1. CDR1 MNHEY and CDR2 SVGAGI come from the germline V gene. Germline trimming cut 4 bases from V and 4 bases from J; bases unmatched to any gene: 4. The CDR3 is 13 residues long. In DNA form, the CDR3 reads TGTGCCAGCAGTTTATACAGGGGATACGAGCAGTACTTC. Translating it yields CASSLYRGYEQYF.

This chain joins TRBV9 and TRBJ2-2, with D possibly matching TRBD1 (6 bases). Deletions cut 0 bases from V and 3 bases from J, with 9 bases between. The CDR3 loop spans 15 amino acids. The germline V gene has CDR1 SGDLS and CDR2 YYNGEE. DNA for the CDR3: TGTGCCAGCAGCGTAGAGACAGGTTACACCGGGGAGCTGTTTTTT. This codes for CASSVETGYTGELFF. Full variable domain (missing parts from reference TRBV9 and TRBJ2-2): DSGVTQTPKHLITATGQRVTLRCSPRSGDLSVYWYQQSLDQGLQFLIQYYNGEERAKGNILERFSAQQFPDLHSELNLSSLELGDSALYFCASSVETGYTGELFFGEGSRLTVL.

The chain carries TRBV5-1 and TRBJ2-1; 9 bases agree with TRBD2. CDR3 length: 17 amino acids. V was pared by 2 bases and J by 7 bases, with 13 bases of the junction left unmatched. Looked up from germline, CDR1 is SGHRS and CDR2 is YFSETQ. The CDR3 region is CASSLASGVIQGNEQFF. The DNA of the CDR3 is TGCGCCAGCAGCTTAGCTAGCGGGGTTATACAGGGGAATGAGCAGTTCTTC.

This clone was seen once. The CDR3 reads CASSSLDRGGETQYF. CDR3 DNA: TGTGCCAGCAGTTCCCTGGACAGGGGTGGAGAGACCCAGTACTTC. The chain links TRBV28 to TRBJ2-5, with 9 bases identical to TRBD1. This CDR3 comprises 15 residues. V shed 4 bases and J 4 bases; nucleotides not matched to a gene: 7. Germline values: CDR1 MDHEN, CDR2 SYDVKM.

The chain links TRBV6-6 to TRBJ2-7; D is possibly TRBD1 (6 bases). In germline, CDR1 is MNHNY, CDR2 SVGAGI (reference sequence). The V end was cut by 7 bases, the J end by 2 bases, with 9 bases between. This CDR3 has 12 residues. CDR3 loop: CASTGATYEQYF. The CDR3 DNA reads as TGTGCCAGCACAGGGGCTACCTACGAGCAGTACTTC.

This chain links TRBV5-5 with TRBJ1-3; 9 bases map to TRBD1. V trimming: 2 bases; J trimming: 0 bases; junction bases outside the gene matches: 6. The CDR3 runs to 17 residues. CDR1 is SGHKS, CDR2 YYEKEE, per germline (reference sequence). The CDR3 bases are TGTGCCAGCAGCTTCCCTGGGACAGGGCCCTCTGGAAACACCATATATTTT. This codes for CASSFPGTGPSGNTIYF.

J is TRBJ2-1 and V is TRBV2; D unclear. CDR3 length equals 11 residues. The germline V and J ends were trimmed by 8 bases and 9 bases, with 11 bases remaining between them. Germline values: CDR1 SNHLY, CDR2 FYNNEI. The CDR3 DNA sequence: TGTGCCAGCCGTGTGGGCAGTGAGCAGTTCTTC. It is translated as CASRVGSEQFF.

V gene TRBV6-6 combines with J gene TRBJ1-6; TRBD1 agrees at 8 bases. Germline CDR1 MNHNY, CDR2 SVGAGI (reference sequence). With 2 bases clipped from V and 8 bases from J, the junction kept 5 bases outside the gene matches. CDR3 size: 15 residues. This chain's CDR3 is CASSYETGVYSPLHF. As DNA, the CDR3 is TGTGCCAGCAGTTACGAGACAGGGGTTTATTCACCCCTCCACTTT.

The V and J genes are TRBV4-3 and TRBJ2-5, with 9 bases lining up with TRBD1. Trimming took 4 bases from V and 2 from J; bases not matched to a gene: 5. This CDR3 contains 15 residues. Looked up from germline, CDR1 is LGHNA and CDR2 is YSLEER. CDR3 nucleotide sequence: TGCGCCAGCAGCCCGGACAGGGGCGGGCAAGAGACCCAGTACTTC. Translated, it gives CASSPDRGGQETQYF.